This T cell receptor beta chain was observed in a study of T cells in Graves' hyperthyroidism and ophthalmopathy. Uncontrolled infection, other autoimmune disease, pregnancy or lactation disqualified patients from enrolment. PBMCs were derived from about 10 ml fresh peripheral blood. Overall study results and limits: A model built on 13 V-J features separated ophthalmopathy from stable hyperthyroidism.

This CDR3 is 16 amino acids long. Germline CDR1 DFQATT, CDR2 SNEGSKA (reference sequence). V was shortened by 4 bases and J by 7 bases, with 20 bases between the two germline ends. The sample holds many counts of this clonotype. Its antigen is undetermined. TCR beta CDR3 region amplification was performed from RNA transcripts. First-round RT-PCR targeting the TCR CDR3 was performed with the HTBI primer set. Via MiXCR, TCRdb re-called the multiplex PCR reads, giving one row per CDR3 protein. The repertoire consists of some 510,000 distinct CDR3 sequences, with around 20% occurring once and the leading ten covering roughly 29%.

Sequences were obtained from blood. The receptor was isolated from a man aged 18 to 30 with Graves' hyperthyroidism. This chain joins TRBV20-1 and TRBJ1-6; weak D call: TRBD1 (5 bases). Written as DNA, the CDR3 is TGCAGTGCTACCCCCCCCGAACAGGAAAGCAATTCACCCCTCCACTTT. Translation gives CSATPPEQESNSPLHF.